This T cell receptor beta chain was identified during a study of cytomegalovirus exposure and HLA in healthy donors. The study, taken as a whole, reports: Most TCR sequences were uncommon, yet certain public TCRs appeared in many donors.

Details on this clone: Its antigen is not known.

The CDR3 totals 15 residues. Looked up from germline, CDR1 is SGHTA and CDR2 is FQGTGA. The germline V and J ends were trimmed by 2 bases and 2 bases, with 12 bases remaining between them. TCRdb's copy holds only in-frame clones and misses some; the assay was immunoSEQ multiplex PCR. The table includes tens of thousands of clones, around 90% detected once. The sample comprised PBMCs. The chain couples TRBV7-3 to TRBJ2-5; weak D call: TRBD2 (5 bases). The TCR sequence derives from a man between 18 and 35 years old in good health and CMV-seronegative. The CDR3 here is CASSLLGERQETQYF. CDR3 coding DNA: TGTGCCAGCAGCTTACTTGGGGAGCGGCAAGAGACCCAGTACTTC.